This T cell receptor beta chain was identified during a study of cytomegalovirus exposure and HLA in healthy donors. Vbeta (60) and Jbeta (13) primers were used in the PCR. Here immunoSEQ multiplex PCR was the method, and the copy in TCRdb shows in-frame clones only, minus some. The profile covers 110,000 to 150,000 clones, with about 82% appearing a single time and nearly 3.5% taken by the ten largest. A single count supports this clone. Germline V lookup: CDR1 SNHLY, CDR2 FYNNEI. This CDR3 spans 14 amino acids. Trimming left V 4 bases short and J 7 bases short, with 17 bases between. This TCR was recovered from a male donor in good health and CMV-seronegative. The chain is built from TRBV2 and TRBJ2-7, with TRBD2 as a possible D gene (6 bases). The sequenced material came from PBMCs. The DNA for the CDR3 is TGTGCCAGCAGTGTACGTACGGCAGCGGGTGAGCAGTACTTC. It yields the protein CASSVRTAAGEQYF.